Following are 10 T cell receptor beta chains from one sample sequenced in a study of T-cell memory formation after mild COVID-19. TCRdb reanalysed the 5' RACE reads using MiXCR and keeps one entry per CDR3 protein. Of roughly 400,000 distinct CDR3 sequences listed, around 24% are singletons. The sample was PBMCs or a T cell subset sorted from them (not recorded which). These receptors all come from an adult woman who had mild COVID-19 (a few samples of this study predate the infection). Cell type and time point are not known.

Only a few counts were recorded for this clonotype. This chain connects TRBV4-3 to TRBJ2-1, with 12 bases fitting TRBD2. V shed 3 bases and J 10 bases; nucleotides not matched to a gene: 1. This CDR3 is 13 amino acids long. The germline gives CDR1 LGHNA, CDR2 YSLEER. DNA of the CDR3: TGCGCCAGCAGCCATGGACTAGCGGGGGAGCAGTTCTTC. As protein: CASSHGLAGEQFF.

V and J are TRBV2 and TRBJ2-5, with a weak D call TRBD1 (6 bases). The CDR3 loop spans 12 amino acids. Germline-derived CDR1 and CDR2 are SNHLY and FYNNEI. V dropped 6 bases and J dropped 9 bases, with 14 bases sitting between them. The CDR3 region is CASRDSRPAQYF. In DNA, the CDR3 is TGTGCCAGCAGGGACAGCCGCCCGGCCCAGTACTTC. Using reference TRBV2 and TRBJ2-5 for the parts outside the CDR3, the full variable domain is EPEVTQTPSHQVTQMGQEVILRCVPISNHLYFYWYRQILGQKVEFLVSFYNNEISEKSEIFDDQFSVERPDGSNFTLKIRSTKLEDSAMYFCASRDSRPAQYFGPGTRLLVL.

The chain's CDR3 is CASSLVGGGQETQYF. CDR3 DNA: TGCGCCAGCAGCTTGGTAGGCGGCGGCCAAGAGACCCAGTACTTC. The chain joins TRBV5-1 to TRBJ2-5; no definite D call. The CDR3 extends over 15 amino acids. The germline CDR1 and CDR2 sequences are SGHRS and YFSETQ. The V end was cut by 0 bases, the J end by 1 base, with 10 bases between.

The chain uses TRBV24-1 and TRBJ2-1; 7 bases map to TRBD1. Germline V gene data show CDR1 as KGHDR and CDR2 as SFDVKD. Trimming cost V 5 bases and J 3 bases; bases outside gene matches: 9. This CDR3 is built from 16 residues. The CDR3 DNA reads as TGTGCCACCAGTGCCAGGGACAGATCCAACTACAATGAGCAGTTCTTC. The encoded protein is CATSARDRSNYNEQFF.

V usage is TRBV5-1 and J usage is TRBJ2-2; maybe TRBD1 (6 bases). The CDR3 sequence is 15 residues long. Germline V gene lookup returns CDR1 SGHRS and CDR2 YFSETQ. V lost 0 bases to trimming and J lost 3 bases, with 9 bases between them. The CDR3 reads CASSLAAGDTGELFF. The CDR3, as DNA: TGCGCCAGCAGCTTGGCGGCAGGGGACACCGGGGAGCTGTTTTTT.

V usage is TRBV7-2 and J usage is TRBJ2-3, with 9 positions matching TRBD2. V gave up 4 bases and J gave up 4 bases; unmatched junction bases: 12. The CDR3 is made up of 17 amino acids. Germline V gives CDR1 SGHTA, CDR2 FQGNSA. The CDR3 protein is CASSSGGGGASADTQYF. In DNA form, the CDR3 reads TGTGCCAGCAGCTCAGGCGGCGGGGGGGCCAGCGCAGATACGCAGTATTTT.

This chain connects TRBV6-5 to TRBJ2-7; the match to TRBD1 covers 8 bases. V lost 5 bases, J lost 5 bases, and 5 bases stayed unmatched. The CDR3 sequence is 13 residues long. Per germline, CDR1 MNHEY and CDR2 SVGAGI. The CDR3 reads CASSRDRRNEQYF. CDR3 DNA: TGTGCCAGCAGTAGGGACAGGAGAAACGAGCAGTACTTC.

In this sample, this clonotype turned up a few times. The rearrangement uses TRBV5-1 and TRBJ2-1, with 7 bases that match TRBD1. In germline, CDR1 is SGHRS, CDR2 YFSETQ. CDR3 size: 15 residues. Trimming at V came to 0 bases and at J to 3 bases, leaving 3 bases not matched to a gene. The DNA of the CDR3 is TGCGCCAGCAGCTTGGTACAGGGGAGCTACAATGAGCAGTTCTTC. Translation gives CASSLVQGSYNEQFF.

This clonotype has more than one count but fewer than ten. The V gene is TRBV6-5, the J gene TRBJ1-2; no reliable D call. Germline CDR1 is MNHEY and CDR2 is SVGAGI. The CDR3 consists of 17 residues. V was trimmed by 0 bases and J by 0 bases, leaving 14 bases between them. The CDR3 here is CASSYSPRYSANYGYTF. CDR3 bases: TGTGCCAGCAGTTACTCTCCCCGGTACAGCGCTAACTATGGCTACACCTTC.

V usage is TRBV6-2 or TRBV6-3 and J usage is TRBJ1-5, with unresolved D. Germline-derived CDR1 and CDR2 are MNHEY and SVGEGT. The V end was cut by 7 bases, the J end by 2 bases, with 12 bases between. This CDR3 region has 14 residues. The DNA for the CDR3 is TGTGCCAGCACCATCTGGGGTGGCAATCAGCCCCAGCATTTT. Translating it yields CASTIWGGNQPQHF.